This entry concerns a single T cell receptor (beta chain). The data are from a study of blood T cell repertoires in COVID-19. Turning to the study itself: Both acute and convalescent COVID-19 samples were obtained from the United States, Italy and Spain. The cDNA or gDNA used as material had been derived from T cells, B-cell-depleted T cells, or PBMCs.

In the original analysis: Amplification of reference gene primers provided the estimated nucleated cell counts. Clones were read by immunoSEQ multiplex PCR, and TCRdb kept only the in-frame ones, dropping some. D and trimming come from the DNA, and the V and J calls and clone size come from that table. The table has about 65,000 clones, about 81% seen once; the top ten hold about 15%. The sample taken for sequencing was peripheral blood. The TCR sequence derives from a man at least 80 years old with acute or convalescent COVID-19.

CDR3 nucleotide sequence: TGTGCCAGCAGCTTACAGAAAATTAACACTGAAGCTTTCTTT. It encodes CASSLQKINTEAFF. This chain connects TRBV11-2 to TRBJ1-1; no firm D call. Germline CDR1 is SGHAT and CDR2 is FQNNGV. CDR3 size: 14 residues. V lost 2 bases and J lost 2, with 9 bases in between.